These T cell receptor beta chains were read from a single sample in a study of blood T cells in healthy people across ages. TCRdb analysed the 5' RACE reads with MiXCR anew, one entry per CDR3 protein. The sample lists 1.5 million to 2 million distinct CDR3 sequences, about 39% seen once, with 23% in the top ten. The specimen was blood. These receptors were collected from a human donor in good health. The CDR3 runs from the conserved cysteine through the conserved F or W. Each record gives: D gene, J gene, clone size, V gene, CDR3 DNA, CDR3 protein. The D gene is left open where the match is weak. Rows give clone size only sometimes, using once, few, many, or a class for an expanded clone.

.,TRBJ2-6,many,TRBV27,TGTGCCAGCAGTTTACGTGGAAGGATAACTGGGGCCAACGTCCTGACTTTC,CASSLRGRITGANVLTF
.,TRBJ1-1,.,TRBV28,TGTGCCAGCAGTTTACAGGTTACATGGGAAGCTTTCTTT,CASSLQVTWEAFF
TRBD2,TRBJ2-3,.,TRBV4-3,TGCGCCAGCAGCCAAACGAGCGGGGGGGCTTCAGATACGCAGTATTTT,CASSQTSGGASDTQYF
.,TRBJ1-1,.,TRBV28,TGTGCCAGCAGTTCCCGGGACCTAGGCTGGAGGACTGAAGCTTTCTTT,CASSSRDLGWRTEAFF
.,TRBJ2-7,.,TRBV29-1,TGCAGCGCACGAGTGACAGCTTCCTACGAGCAGTACTTC,CSARVTASYEQYF
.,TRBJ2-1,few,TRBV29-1,TGCAGCGGATACAGGTGGGCCTACAATGAGCAGTTCTTC,CSGYRWAYNEQFF
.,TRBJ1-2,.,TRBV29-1,TGCAGCGTTTCAGGGTTCGGAGACTACACCTTC,CSVSGFGDYTF
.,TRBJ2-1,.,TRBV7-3,TGTGCCAGCAGCCTCGACAGGCTACATGAGCAGTTCTTC,CASSLDRLHEQFF
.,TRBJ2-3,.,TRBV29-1,TGCAGCGTTGGGGCCCCCCTCACAGATACGCAGTATTTT,CSVGAPLTDTQYF
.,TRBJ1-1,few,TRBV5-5,TGTGCCAGCAGCCCAACCCAGGGTGGAGCTTTCTTT,CASSPTQGGAFF
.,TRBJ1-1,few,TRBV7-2,TGTGCCAGCAGCTTAGTGGCACCGCGTGACACTGAAGCTTTCTTT,CASSLVAPRDTEAFF
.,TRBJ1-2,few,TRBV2,TGTGCCAGCAGCGAGTATTTAAGCGGAGGCGGCTACACCTTC,CASSEYLSGGGYTF
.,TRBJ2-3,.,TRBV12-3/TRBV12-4,TGTGCCAGCAGTTTACTCAGCGCAGATGCGCAGTATTTT,CASSLLSADAQYF